This TCR beta chain derives from a study of regulatory T cells in long-lasting Graves disease. V lost 3 bases, J lost 3 bases, and 5 bases stayed unmatched. The CDR3 has 15 amino acids. Germline CDR1 and CDR2: SGHRS and YFSETQ. To make TCR beta libraries, researchers used iRepertoire HTBI primers and Arm-PCR of CDR3 regions. Each CDR3 protein is one row after TCRdb ran MiXCR on the multiplex PCR reads. The data show roughly 560,000 distinct CDR3 sequences, with around 13% seen just once and approximately 9% held by the top ten. The study's findings and limits: TRBV28, TRBJ1-2 and TRBJ2-5 emerged as the favored segments in persistent disease. New patients shared fewer public clonotypes (more than 850) than persistent patients did (2,741).

Time point specified: newly diagnosed GD, antithyroid drugs for less than 3 months. Scientists built the TCR library using RNA that was extracted from PBMCs. A blood draw put 8.5 to 10 milliliters of peripheral blood into EDTA tubes. This clonotype was found many times. Its specificity is not known. The same sample was also used in a study of T cells in Graves' hyperthyroidism and ophthalmopathy. That source notes: The TCR CDR3 first-round RT-PCR relied on the HTBI primer set.

The sequencing used peripheral blood mononuclear cells (PBMCs), collected at new diagnosis, from a patient treated with antithyroid drugs. The chain is built from TRBV5-1 and TRBJ2-3; 9 nucleotides agree with TRBD1. This receptor was obtained from a woman younger than 45 with Graves disease. The CDR3 DNA reads TGCGCCAGCAGCTGGGACAGGGCGAGGACAGATACGCAGTATTTT. Its translation: CASSWDRARTDTQYF.